These T cell receptor beta chains were read from a single sample in a study of OX40 agonist ivuxolimab in advanced cancers. Method: immunoSEQ multiplex PCR; TCRdb's copy keeps in-frame clones and lacks some. The sample yields approximately 10,000 clones, around 85% seen once. The sample in question was CD4+ or CD8+ T cells sorted from blood, obtained in a trial of the OX40 agonist ivuxolimab. The receptors were gathered from an adult with an advanced solid tumor such as melanoma, head and neck, liver or kidney cancer. Both conserved end residues are part of each CDR3. D genes are given only for firm matches. Clone size is given for some rows only: seen once, a few or many times, or a class if the clone is expanded.

once	TRBV13	TRBJ2-2	NA	CASSSGNPGELFF	TGTGCCAGCAGCTCGGGGAACCCCGGGGAGCTGTTTTTT
NA	TRBV5-4	TRBJ1-5	NA	CASSPRGGQPQHF	TGTGCCAGCAGCCCCCGGGGGGGCCAGCCCCAGCATTTT
NA	TRBV9	TRBJ2-3	TRBD2	CASSVLAETTDTQYF	TGTGCCAGCAGCGTCCTAGCGGAGACCACAGATACGCAGTATTTT
NA	TRBV6-5	TRBJ2-7	NA	CASSSGGFLYEQYF	TGTGCCAGCAGTTCTGGAGGTTTTTTATACGAGCAGTACTTC
NA	TRBV9	TRBJ2-5	TRBD2	CASSVTLAGGPGETQYF	TGTGCCAGCAGCGTTACCCTAGCGGGGGGGCCGGGGGAGACCCAGTACTTC
NA	TRBV27	TRBJ1-2	TRBD1	CASRTTGLEGYTF	TGTGCCAGCAGGACGACAGGGTTAGAGGGCTACACCTTC
NA	TRBV11-3	TRBJ2-3	TRBD2	CASSGSGVLADTQYF	TGTGCCAGCAGCGGGAGCGGGGTCTTAGCAGATACGCAGTATTTT
NA	TRBV19	TRBJ2-1	TRBD2	CASKPWASGGSGNEQFF	TGTGCCAGTAAGCCCTGGGCTAGCGGGGGGTCTGGCAATGAGCAGTTCTTC
NA	TRBV5-4	TRBJ1-1	NA	CASSPGTGNTEAFF	TGTGCCAGCAGCCCTGGGACGGGGAACACTGAAGCTTTCTTT
NA	TRBV4-1	TRBJ1-1	NA	CASSHDRFNTEAFF	TGCGCCAGCAGCCACGACAGGTTTAACACTGAAGCTTTCTTT
NA	TRBV5-5	TRBJ1-1	NA	CASSLAPIGSGYTEAFF	TGTGCCAGCAGCTTGGCCCCCATTGGCTCTGGGTACACTGAAGCTTTCTTT
NA	TRBV2	TRBJ2-2	NA	CASSPPQSGELFF	TGTGCCAGCAGTCCCCCTCAGTCCGGGGAGCTGTTTTTT
NA	TRBV6-5	TRBJ1-4	NA	CASSYEARRNEKLFF	TGTGCCAGCAGTTACGAGGCCAGAAGGAATGAAAAACTGTTTTTT
NA	TRBV27	TRBJ1-2	NA	CASSLGQNYGYTF	TGTGCCAGCAGTTTAGGGCAGAACTATGGCTACACCTTC
NA	TRBV2	TRBJ2-5	TRBD2	CASRTGGAAGETQYF	TGTGCCAGCAGGACCGGGGGGGCGGCGGGAGAGACCCAGTACTTC
NA	TRBV5-6	TRBJ1-2	NA	CASSLGADYGYTF	TGTGCCAGCAGCTTGGGTGCGGACTATGGCTACACCTTC
once	TRBV5-1	TRBJ2-7	TRBD1	CASSFGTGEEQYF	TGCGCCAGCAGCTTCGGGACAGGGGAAGAGCAGTACTTC
NA	TRBV4-1	TRBJ1-2	NA	CASSQEMGSHYGYTF	TGCGCCAGCAGCCAAGAAATGGGGTCCCACTATGGCTACACCTTC
NA	TRBV5-4	TRBJ2-7	NA	CASSYGTLYEQYF	TGTGCCAGCAGCTACGGGACTCTCTACGAGCAGTACTTC
NA	TRBV4-1	TRBJ2-7	NA	CASSQDSGEGYEQYF	TGCGCCAGCAGCCAAGATTCAGGGGAGGGCTACGAGCAGTACTTC
NA	TRBV7-8	TRBJ2-7	NA	CASSPGTGYEQYF	TGTGCCAGCAGCCCCGGGACGGGCTACGAGCAGTACTTC
NA	TRBV27	TRBJ2-1	TRBD2	CASSLFGLAGAHNEQFF	TGTGCCAGCAGTTTATTTGGGCTAGCGGGGGCCCACAATGAGCAGTTCTTC
NA	TRBV13	TRBJ2-7	NA	CASSSAHLSYEQYF	TGTGCCAGCAGCTCCGCCCATCTCTCCTACGAGCAGTACTTC
once	TRBV5-8	TRBJ1-3	NA	CASSLAGVSGNTIYF	TGTGCCAGCAGCTTGGCGGGGGTCTCCGGAAACACCATATATTTT
NA	TRBV29-1	TRBJ1-1	NA	CSVEDLEAFF	TGCAGCGTTGAAGATCTTGAGGCTTTCTTT
NA	TRBV11-3	TRBJ2-3	TRBD2	CASSSKRGSTDTQYF	TGCGCCAGCAGCTCCAAGCGGGGTAGCACAGATACGCAGTATTTT
NA	TRBV19	TRBJ2-6	NA	CASSFTGNGANVLTF	TGTGCCAGTAGTTTTACAGGGAACGGGGCCAACGTCCTGACTTTC
NA	TRBV15	TRBJ2-2	NA	CATSRAPPLGENTGELFF	TGTGCCACCAGCAGAGCCCCCCCGCTAGGGGAGAACACCGGGGAGCTGTTTTTT